The clone carrying this T cell receptor beta chain was counted between two and nine times. Its antigen remains unidentified. Compared with germline, one end of the junction differs, possibly owing to a read error. Sequencing used immunoSEQ multiplex PCR; TCRdb keeps in-frame clones, though not all of them. The sample consists of approximately 33,000 clones, 69% of them appearing once. The data are from a study of cytotoxic CD8 clonotypes in ibrutinib-treated CLL. Findings of the study overall: Investigators sampled sustained-remission and progressing patients at differing times. Clonality was higher at ibrutinib response and returned toward baseline at progression.

Germline V gene sequence: CDR1 SQVTM, CDR2 ANQGSEA. This CDR3 is 9 amino acids long. This TCR came from a human donor with chronic lymphocytic leukemia. The gene calls are TRBV29-1 and TRBJ1-2; D possibly corresponds to TRBD1 (6 bases). The source was PBMCs, collected before ibrutinib treatment. For the CDR3, the DNA is TGCAGCGTTGACGTCTTCGGACAGTTC. Translation gives CSVDVFGQF.